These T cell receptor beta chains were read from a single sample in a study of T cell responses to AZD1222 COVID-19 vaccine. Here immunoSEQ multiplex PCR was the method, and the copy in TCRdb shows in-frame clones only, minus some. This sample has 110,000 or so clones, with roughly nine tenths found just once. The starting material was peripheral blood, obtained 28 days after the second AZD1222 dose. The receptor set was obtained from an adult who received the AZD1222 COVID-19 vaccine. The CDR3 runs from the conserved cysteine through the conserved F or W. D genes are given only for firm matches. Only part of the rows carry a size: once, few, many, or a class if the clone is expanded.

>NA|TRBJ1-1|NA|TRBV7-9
TGTGCCAGCAGTCCAATGAACACTGAAGCTTTCTTT
CASSPMNTEAFF
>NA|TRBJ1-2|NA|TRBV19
TGTGCCAGTAGTATAGATTCTTGGCAGGAAGGCTATGGCTACACCTTC
CASSIDSWQEGYGYTF
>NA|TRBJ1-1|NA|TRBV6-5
TGTGCCAGCAGCAGTATGGGGGCGGCTTTCTTT
CASSSMGAAFF
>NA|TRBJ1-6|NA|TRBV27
TGTGCCAGCAGTTTACGTCAGGGATATCATTCACCCCTCCACTTT
CASSLRQGYHSPLHF
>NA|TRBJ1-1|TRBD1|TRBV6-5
TGTGCCAGCAGCCCCATGGGGACAGGGCAAACTGAAGCTTTCTTT
CASSPMGTGQTEAFF
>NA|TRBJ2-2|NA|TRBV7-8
TGTGCCAGCAGCTTAGGTGTCAGGGAGAACACCGGGGAGCTGTTTTTT
CASSLGVRENTGELFF
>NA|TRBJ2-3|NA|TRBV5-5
TGTGCCAGCAGCTTGTGGGCAGATACGCAGTATTTT
CASSLWADTQYF
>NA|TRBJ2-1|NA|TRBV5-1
TGCGCCAGCAGCTTGACAGTAAATTCCTACAATGAGCAGTTCTTC
CASSLTVNSYNEQFF
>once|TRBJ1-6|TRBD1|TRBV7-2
TGTGCCAGCAGCTTCCGGGACAGGGATTCACCCCTCCACTTT
CASSFRDRDSPLHF
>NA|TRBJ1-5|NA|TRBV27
TGTGCCAGCAGTTCGAATCCGTGGGGCAATCAGCCCCAGCATTTT
CASSSNPWGNQPQHF
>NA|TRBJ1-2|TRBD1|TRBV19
TGTGCCAGTAGTACCAGGGGGGCCACTGGTGGCTACACCTTC
CASSTRGATGGYTF
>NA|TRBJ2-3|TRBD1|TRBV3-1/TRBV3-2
TGTGCCAGCAGCCAAGAACAGGGGAGTAGAGATACGCAGTATTTT
CASSQEQGSRDTQYF
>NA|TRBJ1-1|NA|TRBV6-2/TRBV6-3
TGTGCCAGCAGTTATACGAGAGACACTGAAGCTTTCTTT
CASSYTRDTEAFF
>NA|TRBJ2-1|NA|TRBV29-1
TGCAGCGTTGATATGGGACAAAAGCAGTTCTTC
CSVDMGQKQFF
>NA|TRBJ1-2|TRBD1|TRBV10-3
TGTGCCATCGGAGAGACAGGGAGGGGGTATGGCTACACCTTC
CAIGETGRGYGYTF
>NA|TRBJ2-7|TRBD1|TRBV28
TGTGCCAGCAGTTCTTTGGACAGGGAACTCGAGCAGTACTTC
CASSSLDRELEQYF
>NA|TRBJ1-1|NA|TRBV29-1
TGCAGCGTTGATCCGAGTAACACTGAAGCTTTCTTT
CSVDPSNTEAFF
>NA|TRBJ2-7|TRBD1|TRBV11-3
TGTGCCAGCAGCAACGGGACAGCTTACTACGAGCAGTACTTC
CASSNGTAYYEQYF
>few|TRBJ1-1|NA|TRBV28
TGTGCCAGCAGTTTATACGTGGGAAACACTGAAGCTTTCTTT
CASSLYVGNTEAFF
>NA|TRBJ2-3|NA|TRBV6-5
TGTGCCAGCAGATACACAGATACGCAGTATTTT
CASRYTDTQYF
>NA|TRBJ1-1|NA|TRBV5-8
TGTGCCAGCAGCCTCGTGTACGTGAACACTGAAGCTTTCTTT
CASSLVYVNTEAFF
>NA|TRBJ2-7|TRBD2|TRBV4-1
TGCGCCAGCAGCCAAGAAGCAGCGGGGGGTTTCGACGAGCAGTACTTC
CASSQEAAGGFDEQYF
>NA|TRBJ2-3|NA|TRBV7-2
TGTGCCAGCAGAAGTTTGCAGGGTCGCGCAGATACGCAGTATTTT
CASRSLQGRADTQYF
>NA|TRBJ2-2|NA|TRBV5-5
TGTGCCAGCACAATGAACACCGGGGAGCTGTTTTTT
CASTMNTGELFF
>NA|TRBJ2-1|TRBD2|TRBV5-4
TGTGCCAGCAGCTTCGCTAGCGGGGGGTTATACAATGAGCAGTTCTTC
CASSFASGGLYNEQFF
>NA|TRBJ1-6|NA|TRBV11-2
TGTGCCAGCAGCTTAGTGGGAAATAATTCACCCCTCCACTTT
CASSLVGNNSPLHF
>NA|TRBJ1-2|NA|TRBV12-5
TGTGCTAGTGGTTTAAACAGTAACTATGGCTACACCTTC
CASGLNSNYGYTF
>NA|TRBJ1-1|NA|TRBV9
TGTGCCAGCAGCGCAAGGAACACTGAAGCTTTCTTT
CASSARNTEAFF
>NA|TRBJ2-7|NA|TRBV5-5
TGTGCCAGCAGCTTGGGCCGGGACTTAGCCTACGAGCAGTACTTC
CASSLGRDLAYEQYF
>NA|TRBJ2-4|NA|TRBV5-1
TGCGCCAGCAGCCCCCAGGTGGCCAAAAACATTCAGTACTTC
CASSPQVAKNIQYF
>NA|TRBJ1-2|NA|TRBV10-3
TGTGCCATCAGTGATCTCAGGGGTAGAGGGCCTAACTATGGCTACACCTTC
CAISDLRGRGPNYGYTF
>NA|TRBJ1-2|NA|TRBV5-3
TGTGCCAGAAGCTTGGGGGACCAGATAGAAAACGGTTCCGCTGGCTACACCTTC
CARSLGDQIENGSAGYTF
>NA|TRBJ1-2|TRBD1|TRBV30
TGTGCCTGGACCCCATCTGGGACAGGGGGGTATGGCTACACCTTC
CAWTPSGTGGYGYTF
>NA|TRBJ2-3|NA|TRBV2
TGTGCCAGCACCCCAGAGGAGGGGGGCGGGGATACGCAGTATTTT
CASTPEEGGGDTQYF
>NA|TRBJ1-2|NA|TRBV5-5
TGTGCCAGCAGCTTGGAGGACGGGCCCTATGGCTACACCTTC
CASSLEDGPYGYTF
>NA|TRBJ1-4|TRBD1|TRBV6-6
TGTGCCAGCACCCAGGGGGGGGCTGGCGAAAAACTGTTTTTT
CASTQGGAGEKLFF
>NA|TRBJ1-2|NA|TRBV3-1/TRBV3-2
TGTGCCAGCAGCCAAGACGCAGGGGCGGTCTATGGCTACACCTTC
CASSQDAGAVYGYTF
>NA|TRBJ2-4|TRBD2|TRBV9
TGTGCCAGCAGCGAGCGGGGGGACCGGCTAGACATTCAGTACTTC
CASSERGDRLDIQYF
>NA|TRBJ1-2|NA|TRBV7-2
TGTGCCAGCAGCCCCTCGCGGAGGAACTATGGCTACACCTTC
CASSPSRRNYGYTF
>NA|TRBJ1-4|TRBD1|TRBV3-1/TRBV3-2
TGTGCCAGCAGTAGGAGACAGGGGGAGAATGAAAAACTGTTTTTT
CASSRRQGENEKLFF
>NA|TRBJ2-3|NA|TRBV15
TGTGCCACCAGCAGAGGGGCTGAAGATACGCAGTATTTT
CATSRGAEDTQYF
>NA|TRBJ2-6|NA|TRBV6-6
TGTGCCAGCAGTTTCCAGGGTGCTGGGGCCAACGTCCTGACTTTC
CASSFQGAGANVLTF
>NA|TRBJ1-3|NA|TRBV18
TGTGCCAGCGGGTCTGGCAACTCTGGAAACACCATATATTTT
CASGSGNSGNTIYF
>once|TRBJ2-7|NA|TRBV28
TGTGCCAGCAGACCCACCCTAGGTCGTGCCTACGAGCAGTACTTC
CASRPTLGRAYEQYF
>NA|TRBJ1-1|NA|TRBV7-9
TGTGCCAGCAGCCTCTTACGGGGGCGGACTGAAGCTTTCTTT
CASSLLRGRTEAFF
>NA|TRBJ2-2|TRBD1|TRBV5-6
TGTGCCAGCAGCTTCGGCAGGGGGTACACCGGGGAGCTGTTTTTT
CASSFGRGYTGELFF